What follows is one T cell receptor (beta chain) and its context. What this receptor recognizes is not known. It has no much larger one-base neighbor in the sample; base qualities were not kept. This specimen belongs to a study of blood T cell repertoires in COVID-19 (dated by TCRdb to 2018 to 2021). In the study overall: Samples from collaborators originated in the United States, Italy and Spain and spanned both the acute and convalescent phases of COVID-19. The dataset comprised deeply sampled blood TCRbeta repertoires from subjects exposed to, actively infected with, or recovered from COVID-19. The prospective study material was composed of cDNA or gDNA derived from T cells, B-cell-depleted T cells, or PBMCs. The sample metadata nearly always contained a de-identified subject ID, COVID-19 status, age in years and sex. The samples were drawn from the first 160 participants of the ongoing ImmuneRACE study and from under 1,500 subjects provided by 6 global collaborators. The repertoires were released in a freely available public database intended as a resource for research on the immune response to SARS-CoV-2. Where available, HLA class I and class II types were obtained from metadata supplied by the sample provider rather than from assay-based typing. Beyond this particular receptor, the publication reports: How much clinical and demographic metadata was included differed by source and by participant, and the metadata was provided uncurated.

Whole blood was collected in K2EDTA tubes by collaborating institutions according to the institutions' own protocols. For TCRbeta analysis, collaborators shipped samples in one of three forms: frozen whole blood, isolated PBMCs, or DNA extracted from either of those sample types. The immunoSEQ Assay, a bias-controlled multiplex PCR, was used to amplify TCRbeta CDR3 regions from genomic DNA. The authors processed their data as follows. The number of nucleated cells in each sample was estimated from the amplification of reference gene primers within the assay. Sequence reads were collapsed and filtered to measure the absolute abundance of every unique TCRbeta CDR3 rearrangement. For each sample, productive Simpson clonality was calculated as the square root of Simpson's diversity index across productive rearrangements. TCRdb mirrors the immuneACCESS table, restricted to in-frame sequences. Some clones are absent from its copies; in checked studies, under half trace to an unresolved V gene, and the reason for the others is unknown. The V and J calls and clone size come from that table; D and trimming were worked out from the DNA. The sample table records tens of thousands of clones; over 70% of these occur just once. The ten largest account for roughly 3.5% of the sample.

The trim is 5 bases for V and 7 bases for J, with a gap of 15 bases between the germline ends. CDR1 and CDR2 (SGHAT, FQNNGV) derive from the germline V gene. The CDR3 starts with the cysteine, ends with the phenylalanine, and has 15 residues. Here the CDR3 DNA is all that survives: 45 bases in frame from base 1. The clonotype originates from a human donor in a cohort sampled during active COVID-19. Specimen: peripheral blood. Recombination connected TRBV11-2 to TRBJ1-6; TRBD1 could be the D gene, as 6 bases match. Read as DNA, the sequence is TGTGCCAGCAGCATTGCAGGGGCGAGGAATTCACCCCTCCACTTT. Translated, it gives CASSIAGARNSPLHF.